The next 22 T cell receptor beta chains were all read from a single sample in a study of shared clonotypes between healthy human individuals. TCRdb's table, derived via immunoSEQ multiplex PCR, lists solely in-frame clones and lacks some. The sample lists roughly 380,000 clones; 96% were seen once. The specimen was memory CD8+ T cells sorted from blood. Documented subset: CD45RO+ cells pooled with CCR7-negative TemRA cells. These receptors came from a man aged 25-45 years in good health.

V usage is TRBV11-2 and J usage is TRBJ2-7; D not resolved. V lost 5 bases, J lost 4 bases, and 9 bases lay in between. This CDR3 is built from 12 residues. CDR1 and CDR2 (germline): SGHAT, FQNNGV. CDR3 nucleotide sequence: TGTGCCAGCAGCCCGCGACTGTACGAGCAGTACTTC. Protein: CASSPRLYEQYF.

The gene calls are TRBV10-3 and TRBJ2-1, with D tentatively TRBD1 (6 bases). Germline V CDR1 and CDR2: ENHRY, SYGVKD. Between the trimmed V and J ends, which lost 7 bases and 9 bases, there was a span of 16 bases. There are 13 residues in the CDR3. In DNA, the CDR3 is TGTGCCATCAACTCGCCTCAGGGGTTTGAGCAGTTCTTC. Translated, it gives CAINSPQGFEQFF.

The chain combines TRBV11-3 with TRBJ2-7; the D gene is possibly TRBD1 (6 bases). The CDR3 is 16 amino acids. With 0 bases removed from V and 0 bases from J, the gap between germline ends came to 12 bases. CDR1 SGHNT and CDR2 YENEEA come from the germline V gene. CDR3 DNA: TGTGCCAGCAGCTTAGAAATACAGGGAAGCTCCTACGAGCAGTACTTC. As protein: CASSLEIQGSSYEQYF.

This chain joins TRBV30 and TRBJ2-3, with a possible D match to TRBD2 (6 bases). There are 14 residues in the CDR3. The ends were cut back, 3 bases at V and 1 base at J, with 11 bases in the middle. Germline CDR1 and CDR2: GTSNPN and SVGIG (reference sequence). CDR3 amino acids: CAWRASVRTDTQYF. The CDR3 nucleotides are TGTGCCTGGAGGGCTAGCGTACGCACAGATACGCAGTATTTT.

The rearrangement links TRBV4-2 to TRBJ1-1; possible D gene TRBD1, 6 bases. V was cut by 0 bases and J by 0 bases, with 20 bases left in between. CDR1 and CDR2 (germline): LGHNA, YNFKEQ. The CDR3 spans 19 residues. In nucleotides, the CDR3 is TGTGCCAGCAGCCAAGATCCACGTTTACAGGGAGACCTGAACACTGAAGCTTTCTTT. Translating it yields CASSQDPRLQGDLNTEAFF.

The V gene is TRBV28, the J gene TRBJ2-7; D possibly matches TRBD1 or TRBD2 (5 bases each). Trimming stripped 1 base from V and 0 bases from J, with 10 bases between. The CDR3 length is 15 residues. Germline V gene lookup returns CDR1 MDHEN and CDR2 SYDVKM. The CDR3 DNA follows: TGTGCCAGCAGTTTATCCCGGGGCGTCTCCTACGAGCAGTACTTC. This encodes CASSLSRGVSYEQYF.

The chain combines TRBV5-1 with TRBJ2-3; tentatively, D is TRBD2 (7 bases). V was shortened by 8 bases and J by 5 bases, with 18 bases between the two germline ends. Germline assignment: CDR1 SGHRS and CDR2 YFSETQ. The CDR3 covers 14 residues. This CDR3 reads CASSLGGGGDTQYF. In nucleotides, the CDR3 is TGCGCCAGTTCCCTCGGAGGGGGGGGAGATACGCAGTATTTT.

The chain joins TRBV7-9 to TRBJ2-1; maybe TRBD2 (5 bases). The CDR3 is made up of 15 amino acids. Germline CDR1 is SEHNR and CDR2 is FQNEAQ (reference sequence). Trimming shortened V by 3 bases and J by 2 bases, and 11 bases separated the two germline ends. CDR3 bases: TGTGCCAGCAGCTTTAGGAGGAACCCCTACAATGAGCAGTTCTTC. Translation: CASSFRRNPYNEQFF.

The V gene is TRBV15, the J gene TRBJ2-1, with 10 nucleotides matching TRBD2. The ends lost 3 bases at V and 4 bases at J; junction bases unmatched: 9. The CDR3 consists of 17 residues. Germline CDR1 and CDR2: LNHNV and YYDKDF (reference sequence). The CDR3 DNA is TGTGCCACCAGCAGGGAGCCAGCGGGAGGGATTTACAATGAGCAGTTCTTC. This gives the protein CATSREPAGGIYNEQFF.

The chain carries TRBV2 and TRBJ1-1; TRBD1 matches 8 bases. The CDR3 length is 11 residues. The germline V gene encodes CDR1 SNHLY and CDR2 FYNNEI. Germline trimming cut 3 bases from V and 11 bases from J; bases unmatched to any gene: 2. The CDR3: CASSDRGRAFF. The DNA for the CDR3 is TGTGCCAGCAGTGACAGGGGGCGTGCTTTCTTT.

V usage is TRBV19 and J usage is TRBJ2-5; the D call may be TRBD1 or TRBD2 (7 bases each). The V gene lost 6 bases and the J gene lost 4 bases, with 21 bases spanning the gap. The CDR3 contains 16 residues. The germline V gene encodes CDR1 LNHDA and CDR2 SQIVND (reference sequence). The CDR3 region is CASSPRQGPGGETQYF. The DNA for the CDR3 is TGTGCCAGTAGCCCTCGACAGGGCCCGGGGGGAGAGACCCAGTACTTC.

The CDR3 DNA sequence: TGTGCCAGCAGCAGAAAAAGCGGGAACACAGATACGCAGTATTTT. Translation: CASSRKSGNTDTQYF. The chain links TRBV7-9 to TRBJ2-3, with 7 bases identical to TRBD2. J gave up 2 bases and V 5 bases, and 7 bases lay outside the gene matches. The CDR3 has 15 residues. The germline CDR1 and CDR2 sequences are SEHNR and FQNEAQ (reference sequence).

This clone has a single count. V is TRBV19 and J is TRBJ2-1, with 10 bases identical to TRBD2. Looked up from germline, CDR1 is LNHDA and CDR2 is SQIVND (reference sequence). The CDR3 is 14 amino acids. V trimming: 3 bases; J trimming: 10 bases; junction bases outside the gene matches: 6. CDR3 bases: TGTGCCAGTAGTATTTTAGCGGGAGGACCCGAGCAGTTCTTC. It translates to CASSILAGGPEQFF.

The rearrangement links TRBV10-2 to TRBJ1-5; tentative D call: TRBD1 (6 bases). CDR3 length: 14 residues. Trimming took 1 base from V and 7 from J, leaving 11 bases between them. Looked up from germline, CDR1 is WSHSY and CDR2 is SAAADI. In nucleotides, the CDR3 is TGCGCCAGCAGTGAGTGGAAGGGGGGCCAGCCCCAGCATTTT. Encoded protein: CASSEWKGGQPQHF.

The V call is TRBV27, the J call TRBJ2-1; a weak D match, TRBD2 (5 bases). CDR3 size: 16 residues. In germline, CDR1 is MNHEY, CDR2 SMNVEV (reference sequence). Trimming left V 5 bases short and J 10 bases short, with 24 bases between. The DNA for the CDR3 is TGTGCCAGCAGTCCAACACGCCCATCCCTAGGAGGCGAGCAGTTCTTC. This sequence encodes CASSPTRPSLGGEQFF.

J is TRBJ1-1 and V is TRBV19, with 8 bases that match TRBD1. Germline V lookup: CDR1 LNHDA, CDR2 SQIVND (reference sequence). The V segment lost 6 bases and the J segment 14 bases; nucleotides outside the gene matches: 5. The CDR3 is 10 amino acids. As DNA, the CDR3 is TGTGCCAGTAGCAGGGGGCGGTTGTTCTTT. Its protein product is CASSRGRLFF. Full variable domain (rest looked up from reference TRBV19 and TRBJ1-1): DGGITQSPKYLFRKEGQNVTLSCEQNLNHDAMYWYRQDPGQGLRLIYYSQIVNDFQKGDIAEGYSVSREKKESFPLTVTSAQKNPTAFYLCASSRGRLFFGQGTRLTVV.

The genes are TRBV4-1 and TRBJ2-6; D is uncertain. This CDR3 has 18 amino acids. The germline CDR1 and CDR2 sequences are MGHRA and YSYEKL. V lost 0 bases and J lost 0, with 12 bases in between. The CDR3 here is CASSQETPPSSGANVLTF. In nucleotides, the CDR3 is TGCGCCAGCAGCCAAGAAACCCCTCCTAGCTCTGGGGCCAACGTCCTGACTTTC.

The V gene is TRBV27, the J gene TRBJ2-1; perhaps TRBD2 as D (5 bases). Germline CDR1 MNHEY, CDR2 SMNVEV (reference sequence). CDR3 size: 13 residues. V was clipped by 4 bases and J by 5 bases, with 9 bases between them. The chain's CDR3 is CASSSSSDNEQFF. The CDR3 region has the DNA TGTGCCAGCAGTTCCAGTAGCGACAATGAGCAGTTCTTC.

The V call is TRBV28, the J call TRBJ2-1, with 11 bases lining up with TRBD2. CDR1 and CDR2 (germline): MDHEN, SYDVKM. The CDR3 has 15 amino acids. With 8 bases clipped from V and 5 bases from J, the junction kept 8 bases outside the gene matches. The CDR3 reads CASYSSGRVHNEQFF. DNA of the CDR3: TGTGCCAGCTATAGTAGCGGGAGGGTGCACAATGAGCAGTTCTTC.

The rearrangement joins TRBV5-1 to TRBJ2-5; 8 bases line up with TRBD1. Trimming cost V 4 bases and J 4 bases; bases outside gene matches: 3. The CDR3 is made up of 13 amino acids. CDR1 is SGHRS, CDR2 YFSETQ, per germline. Written as DNA, the CDR3 is TGCGCCAGCAGCCCGCAGGGGGCAGAGACCCAGTACTTC. Its translation: CASSPQGAETQYF.

The sample holds one count of this clone. The chain recombines TRBV6-1 with TRBJ1-2; D gene unclear. Germline values: CDR1 MNHNS, CDR2 SASEGT. This CDR3 comprises 13 residues. Trimming pared 1 base from V and 6 bases from J, leaving 9 bases between. The CDR3 DNA reads as TGTGCCAGCAGTGAAGTCTTCCTCGATGGCTACACCTTC. It encodes CASSEVFLDGYTF.

V usage is TRBV2 and J usage is TRBJ2-4; D unresolved. CDR1 SNHLY and CDR2 FYNNEI come from the germline V gene. V was pared by 5 bases and J by 12 bases, with 11 bases between. The CDR3 spans 11 residues. Here the CDR3 reads CASSFGVPQYF. The CDR3 nucleotides are TGTGCCAGCAGTTTTGGGGTTCCTCAGTACTTC.